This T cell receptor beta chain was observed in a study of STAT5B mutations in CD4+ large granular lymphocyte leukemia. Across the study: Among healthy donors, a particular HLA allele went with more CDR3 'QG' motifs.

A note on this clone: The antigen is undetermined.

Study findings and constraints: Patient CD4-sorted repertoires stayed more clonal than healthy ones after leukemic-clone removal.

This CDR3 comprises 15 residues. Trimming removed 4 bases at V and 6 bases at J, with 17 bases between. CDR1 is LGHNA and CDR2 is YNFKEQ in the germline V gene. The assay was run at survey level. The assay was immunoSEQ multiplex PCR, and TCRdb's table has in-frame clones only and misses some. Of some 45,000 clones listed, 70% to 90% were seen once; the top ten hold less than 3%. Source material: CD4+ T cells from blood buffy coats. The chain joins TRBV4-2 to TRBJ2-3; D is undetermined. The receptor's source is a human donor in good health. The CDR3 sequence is CASSPGAQGLDTQYF. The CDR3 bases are TGTGCCAGCAGCCCCGGCGCACAAGGGCTGGATACGCAGTATTTT.